The entry below gives a single T cell receptor (beta chain) sequence along with its context. Its cognate antigen is unknown. The TCRbeta library was prepared with unique molecular identifiers. TCRdb reprocessed the PCR reads via MiXCR and lists one record per CDR3 protein. The data contain 450,000 to 600,000 distinct CDR3 sequences, 10% to 15% of them singletons. V gave up 1 base and J gave up 2 bases, with 7 bases separating them. The CDR3 totals 14 residues. Germline V CDR1 and CDR2: MGHDK, SYGVNS. This sample stems from a study of T-cell reconstitution after alpha-beta-depleted transplantation in children. Study-level results: Reportedly, alpha-beta T cells present about two months post-transplant originated from several hundred expanded clones of graft origin.

V and J are TRBV25-1 and TRBJ2-3; TRBD1 is a possible D gene (6 bases). The source of this sequence is a male patient younger than 18 who had a stem cell transplant for acute myeloid leukemia, so the T cells may come from the graft donor. The starting material was PBMCs, mostly from graft donor cells, obtained 360 days after TCRalphabeta/CD19-depleted stem cell transplant. CDR3 sequence: CASSEWTATDTQYF. The CDR3 nucleotides read TGTGCCAGCAGTGAATGGACAGCCACAGATACGCAGTATTTT.